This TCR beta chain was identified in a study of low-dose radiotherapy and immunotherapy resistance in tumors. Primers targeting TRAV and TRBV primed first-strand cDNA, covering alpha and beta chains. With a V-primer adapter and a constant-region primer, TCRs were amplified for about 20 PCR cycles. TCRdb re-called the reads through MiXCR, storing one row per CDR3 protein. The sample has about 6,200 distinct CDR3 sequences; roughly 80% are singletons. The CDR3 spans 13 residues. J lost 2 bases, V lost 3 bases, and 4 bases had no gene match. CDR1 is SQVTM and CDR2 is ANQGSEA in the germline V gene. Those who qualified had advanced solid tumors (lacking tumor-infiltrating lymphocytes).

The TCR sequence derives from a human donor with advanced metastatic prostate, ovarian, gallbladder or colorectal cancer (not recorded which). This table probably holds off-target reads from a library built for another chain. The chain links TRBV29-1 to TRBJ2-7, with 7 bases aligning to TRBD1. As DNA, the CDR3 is TGCAGCGTTGACACAGGGGTAGCCTACGAGCAGTACTTC. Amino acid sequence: CSVDTGVAYEQYF.